The next 9 T cell receptor beta chains were all read from a single sample in a study of identifying expanded T cells in peripheral blood. Generated by immunoSEQ multiplex PCR, the TCRdb table keeps only in-frame clones and is missing some. The table includes 95,000 to 100,000 clones, around 88% detected once. The specimen was blood. The source of these receptors is a person aged 18-70 years in good health.

This clone appeared once. The chain is built from TRBV27 and TRBJ2-2; D might be TRBD2 (6 bases). Germline CDR1 is MNHEY and CDR2 is SMNVEV (reference sequence). The CDR3 extends over 15 amino acids. Trimming left V 8 bases short and J 5 bases short, with 18 bases between. In nucleotides, the CDR3 is TGTGCCAGCTCCGTCGTCGGGGGAGGTACCGGGGAGCTGTTTTTT. Translated, it gives CASSVVGGGTGELFF.

The chain joins TRBV23-1 to TRBJ2-4; the match to TRBD1 covers 7 bases. TRBV23-1 is treated as an ORF (open reading frame) with a function not yet certain. This CDR3 has 15 residues. The J segment lost 3 bases and the V segment lost 2 bases, leaving 4 bases of the junction unmatched. CDR3 in amino acids: CASSQERTGKNIQYF. The CDR3, as DNA: TGCGCCAGCAGTCAAGAGCGGACAGGCAAAAACATTCAGTACTTC.

As to this clone: The junction does not match germline at one end; this may be a read error. The chain joins TRBV30 to TRBJ2-5; D ambiguous. The CDR3 contains 11 residues. Germline CDR1 reads GTSNPN; CDR2 reads SVGIG (reference sequence). The CDR3 bases are TGTGCCTGGAGTCAAGGAGTCCAGCAACACTTC. It specifies CAWSQGVQQHF.

CDR3 bases: TGCGCCAGCAGCCCGGGAGGACAGGGCCCCACAGATACGCAGTATTTT. The encoded protein is CASSPGGQGPTDTQYF. The chain has TRBV5-1 and TRBJ2-3, with a weak D call TRBD1 (8 bases). CDR3 length equals 16 residues. CDR1 and CDR2 (germline): SGHRS, YFSETQ. V shed 4 bases and J shed 2 bases, with 17 bases lying between them.

This clone was seen once. The junction and the germline gene differ at one end; a read error may be behind it. The chain carries TRBV18 and TRBJ1-6; 9 bases align to TRBD1. Germline V gives CDR1 KGHSH, CDR2 LQKENI. The CDR3 runs to 19 residues. The CDR3 sequence is CASSPRTGTGRYYNSPLHF. CDR3 nucleotide sequence: TGTGCCAGCTCCCCACGGACCGGGACAGGGAGATACTATAATTCACCCCTCCACTTT. Supplemented by reference TRBV18 and TRBJ1-6, the full variable domain reads NAGVMQNPRHLVRRRGQEARLRCSPMKGHSHVYWYRQLPEEGLKFMVYLQKENIIDESGMPKERFSAEFPKEGPSILRIQQVVRGDSAAYFCASSPRTGTGRYYNSPLHFGNGTRLTVT.

The rearrangement uses TRBV7-4 and TRBJ1-3; 7 positions agree with TRBD1. From germline, CDR1 is SGHVT and CDR2 SQSDAQ. Losses at the gene ends were 0 bases for V and 4 bases for J; bases not matched to a gene: 15. The CDR3 totals 19 residues. CDR3 in DNA: TGTGCCAGCAGCTTAGCGCAGGGGACAGCGGGCTCTACAGGAAACACCATATATTTT. Translated: CASSLAQGTAGSTGNTIYF.

This chain joins TRBV15 and TRBJ2-5; weak D call: TRBD2 (6 bases). In germline, CDR1 is LNHNV, CDR2 YYDKDF (reference sequence). The CDR3 covers 12 residues. Trimming left V 3 bases short and J 11 bases short, with 13 bases between. The CDR3 DNA follows: TGTGCCACCAGCAGGGGCGGGGCCGGGCAGTACTTC. This encodes CATSRGGAGQYF. Full variable domain (remainder filled in from reference TRBV15 and TRBJ2-5): DAMVIQNPRYQVTQFGKPVTLSCSQTLNHNVMYWYQQKSSQAPKLLFHYYDKDFNNEADTPDNFQSRRPNTSFCFLDIRSPGLGDTAMYLCATSRGGAGQYFGPGTRLLVL.

The genes are TRBV6-5 and TRBJ1-5; no clear D. The V end was cut by 8 bases, the J end by 5 bases, with 10 bases between. The CDR3 totals 12 residues. From germline, CDR1 is MNHEY and CDR2 SVGAGI. CDR3 DNA sequence: TGTGCCAGCGGGCTAGACGATCAGCCCCAGCATTTT. As protein: CASGLDDQPQHF.

The V gene is TRBV6-6, the J gene TRBJ2-5, with D perhaps TRBD2 (5 bases). The germline gives CDR1 MNHNY, CDR2 SVGAGI (reference sequence). The CDR3 consists of 15 residues. The V and J ends lost 0 bases and 2 bases respectively, with 10 bases between them. Here the CDR3 DNA reads TGTGCCAGCAGTTACTCCGGCCGGGAACAAGAGACCCAGTACTTC. It encodes CASSYSGREQETQYF.